This T cell receptor (beta chain) was sequenced during a study of T cells in Graves' hyperthyroidism and ophthalmopathy. Whole-study context: The initial diagnosis was the point when peripheral blood was collected, ahead of any treatment. General study findings and limits: Blood also carried most thyroid clonotypes expanded above 0.001. A median about 6.5 months before onset, the model predicted ophthalmopathy.

As concerns this clonotype: The antigen remains undetermined.

Lactation, pregnancy, other autoimmune disease or uncontrolled infection led to exclusion of patients. CDR3 size: 17 residues. Germline lookup yields CDR1 LNHDA and CDR2 SQIVND (reference sequence). V lost 4 bases to trimming and J lost 4 bases; unmatched junction nucleotides: 12. The CDR3 regions of TCR beta were amplified from RNA transcripts. Researchers ran a first-round RT-PCR on the TCR CDR3 using the HTBI primer set. A single record per CDR3 protein comes from TCRdb applying MiXCR to the multiplex PCR reads. Of about 640,000 distinct CDR3 sequences listed, 14% were seen once; the top ten hold 12%.

The J gene is TRBJ1-2, the V gene TRBV19; TRBD1 aligns across 10 bases. The sequence derives from a woman in her fifties or sixties with Graves' ophthalmopathy. Sequencing used blood. The CDR3 nucleotides read TGTGCCAGTAGTACTAGACAGGGGGCTTTTAATGTCTATGGCTACACCTTC. Translation gives CASSTRQGAFNVYGYTF.